The 27 T cell receptor beta chains in this list originate from one sample, sequenced in a study of cytomegalovirus exposure and HLA in healthy donors. The study ran its PCR with 60 Vbeta and 13 Jbeta primers. Assay used: immunoSEQ multiplex PCR; TCRdb lists only in-frame clones, some missing. Of 200,000 to 250,000 clones in the sample, roughly 78% were seen once. The sequencing sample was made of PBMCs. Receptors were obtained from a boy younger than 18 in good health and CMV-seronegative.

The rearrangement uses TRBV5-6 and TRBJ1-5, with D unclear. Between the trimmed V and J ends, which lost 0 bases and 9 bases, there was a span of 7 bases. Germline V lookup: CDR1 SGHDT, CDR2 YYEEEE. This CDR3 has 12 amino acids. The chain's CDR3 is CASSLGKRPQHF. The CDR3 DNA sequence: TGTGCCAGCAGCTTGGGGAAGCGGCCCCAGCATTTT.

The rearrangement links TRBV11-2 to TRBJ1-2, with 8 nucleotides matching TRBD1. V lost 7 bases and J lost 7; bases outside the gene matches: 17. The length of the CDR3 is 16 residues. The germline CDR1 and CDR2 sequences are SGHAT and FQNNGV. CDR3 nucleotides: TGTGCCAGCACCAAACGCCCCGACAGGGGCGAGGGTGGCTACACCTTC. Encoded protein: CASTKRPDRGEGGYTF.

This sequence joins TRBV11-3 and TRBJ1-1; D is ambiguous. The CDR3 length is 13 residues. V dropped 5 bases and J dropped 5 bases, with 12 bases sitting between them. From germline, CDR1 is SGHNT and CDR2 YENEEA. CDR3: CASSLNWRTEAFF. CDR3 nucleotides: TGTGCCAGCAGCCTTAATTGGAGGACTGAAGCTTTCTTT.

This chain connects TRBV6-5 to TRBJ2-2, with D perhaps TRBD1 (5 bases). This CDR3 is 16 amino acids long. Trimming took 4 bases from V and 3 from J, leaving 15 bases between them. CDR1 and CDR2 (germline): MNHEY, SVGAGI. The DNA of the CDR3 is TGTGCCAGCAGTTTCTCCCCCAGGGTAGACACCGGGGAGCTGTTTTTT. Its translation is CASSFSPRVDTGELFF.

This chain uses TRBV2 with TRBJ2-3; D perhaps matches TRBD2 (5 bases). The CDR3 is 15 residues long. In germline, CDR1 is SNHLY, CDR2 FYNNEI. The V end lost 6 bases, the J end lost 2 bases, and 15 bases lay between the germline ends. The CDR3 sequence: CASRNSDTVTDTQYF. CDR3 bases: TGTGCCAGCAGGAATAGCGATACAGTCACAGATACGCAGTATTTT.

The chain recombines TRBV9 with TRBJ2-5; the match to TRBD1 covers 7 bases. Germline V gene lookup returns CDR1 SGDLS and CDR2 YYNGEE. The CDR3 runs 19 residues. After removal of 0 bases from V and 2 bases from J, the junction contained 16 bases not matched to a gene. The DNA for the CDR3 is TGTGCCAGCAGCGTAGGGGTTGGGCTACCTGGGACAGTGCAAGAGACCCAGTACTTC. Translating gives CASSVGVGLPGTVQETQYF.

The rearrangement links TRBV14 to TRBJ1-5; D is uncertain. This CDR3 has 13 residues. The V gene's germline CDR1 is SGHDN and CDR2 FVKESK. Trimming took off 4 bases at V and 2 bases at J, with 6 bases between the two ends. CDR3 DNA: TGTGCCAGCAGCCGGACTGGCAATCAGCCCCAGCATTTT. As protein: CASSRTGNQPQHF.

The genes are TRBV5-1 and TRBJ2-1, with 13 bases lining up with TRBD2. Germline CDR1 SGHRS, CDR2 YFSETQ. The CDR3 is 16 amino acids. The ends lost 4 bases at V and 5 bases at J; junction bases unmatched: 6. The CDR3 here is CASSQSGTSGNNEQFF. Here the CDR3 DNA reads TGCGCCAGCAGCCAGTCCGGGACTAGCGGGAACAATGAGCAGTTCTTC. Full variable domain (missing parts from reference TRBV5-1 and TRBJ2-1): KAGVTQTPRYLIKTRGQQVTLSCSPISGHRSVSWYQQTPGQGLQFLFEYFSETQRNKGNFPGRFSGRQFSNSRSEMNVSTLELGDSALYLCASSQSGTSGNNEQFFGPGTRLTVL.

The chain employs TRBV27 and TRBJ2-3; D might be TRBD2 (5 bases). With 7 bases removed from V and 2 bases from J, the gap between germline ends came to 13 bases. The CDR3 sequence is 14 residues long. CDR1 MNHEY and CDR2 SMNVEV come from the germline V gene (reference sequence). The CDR3 DNA is TGTGCCAGCATTCCTTTGGGAGACACAGATACGCAGTATTTT. This encodes CASIPLGDTDTQYF.

This chain links TRBV5-1 with TRBJ1-1; D possibly corresponds to TRBD1 (5 bases). The CDR3 runs 15 residues. The germline gives CDR1 SGHRS, CDR2 YFSETQ. With 3 bases removed from V and 1 base from J, the gap between germline ends came to 13 bases. The CDR3 DNA follows: TGCGCCAGCAGCTCCTCGCAGGGCACGAACACTGAAGCTTTCTTT. Encoded protein: CASSSSQGTNTEAFF.

This clone occurred a few times. The chain has TRBV6-6 and TRBJ1-2; TRBD1 is a possible D gene (6 bases). This CDR3 has 15 amino acids. With 8 bases removed from V and 1 base from J, the gap between germline ends came to 17 bases. The germline V gene encodes CDR1 MNHNY and CDR2 SVGAGI (reference sequence). The CDR3 is CASYGDLDSNYGYTF. CDR3 nucleotides: TGTGCCAGCTACGGTGACCTGGACAGTAACTATGGCTACACCTTC.

The gene calls are TRBV5-4 and TRBJ1-2; D unclear. In germline, CDR1 is SGHNT, CDR2 YYREEE (reference sequence). The CDR3 sequence is 13 residues long. Trimming took off 5 bases at V and 4 bases at J, with 12 bases between the two ends. The CDR3 nucleotides read TGTGCCAGCAGGGAGGGAGGAACCTATGGCTACACCTTC. This sequence encodes CASREGGTYGYTF. Complete variable domain (other parts from reference TRBV5-4 and TRBJ1-2): ETGVTQSPTHLIKTRGQQVTLRCSSQSGHNTVSWYQQALGQGPQFIFQYYREEENGRGNFPPRFSGLQFPNYSSELNVNALELDDSALYLCASREGGTYGYTFGSGTRLTVV.

The chain's CDR3 is CASSDRGGNTIYF. The DNA for the CDR3 is TGTGCCAGCAGCGACAGGGGGGGAAACACCATATATTTT. The J gene is TRBJ1-3, the V gene TRBV6-1; 9 nucleotides match TRBD1. V dropped 6 bases and J dropped 4; count of bases not matched to a gene: 1. Germline-derived CDR1 and CDR2 are MNHNS and SASEGT. This CDR3 is built from 13 residues.

This chain joins TRBV4-1 and TRBJ2-6, with 7 bases that match TRBD1. Germline CDR1 and CDR2: MGHRA and YSYEKL. V shed 3 bases and J 0 bases; nucleotides not matched to a gene: 8. This CDR3 spans 18 amino acids. The CDR3 loop reads CASSHTTGISSGANVLTF. CDR3 bases: TGCGCCAGCAGCCATACGACAGGGATCAGCTCTGGGGCCAACGTCCTGACTTTC.

The CDR3 nucleotides are TGTGCCAGTAGTCAGACTAGCGGGAGGATCTATGAGCAGTTCTTC. As protein: CASSQTSGRIYEQFF. This rearrangement joins TRBV19 to TRBJ2-1; the match to TRBD2 covers 13 bases. V dropped 5 bases and J dropped 8; count of bases not matched to a gene: 6. The CDR3 has 15 residues. Germline CDR1 LNHDA, CDR2 SQIVND (reference sequence). The variable domain in full, with the rest retrieved from reference TRBV19 and TRBJ2-1, is DGGITQSPKYLFRKEGQNVTLSCEQNLNHDAMYWYRQDPGQGLRLIYYSQIVNDFQKGDIAEGYSVSREKKESFPLTVTSAQKNPTAFYLCASSQTSGRIYEQFFGPGTRLTVL.

The rearrangement links TRBV13 to TRBJ2-4; the match to TRBD2 covers 8 bases. V gave up 5 bases and J gave up 11 bases; unmatched junction bases: 11. Looked up from germline, CDR1 is PRHDT and CDR2 is FYEKMQ (reference sequence). This CDR3 region has 14 residues. Here the CDR3 DNA reads TGTGCCAGCAGCCTAGCCGGGGGGGGGAAACTTCAGTACTTC. Translated, it gives CASSLAGGGKLQYF.

This clone was seen only a few times. The chain carries TRBV7-2 and TRBJ1-2, with 7 bases aligning to TRBD1. CDR3 length equals 15 residues. The junction had 9 bases not matched to a gene; V was cut back by 5 bases and J by 3 bases. Looked up from germline, CDR1 is SGHTA and CDR2 is FQGNSA. In DNA, the CDR3 is TGTGCCAGCAGCCCGGGGACAGAACCGTACTATGGCTACACCTTC. Translated: CASSPGTEPYYGYTF.

V is TRBV5-4 and J is TRBJ2-1; D gene unclear. There are 13 residues in the CDR3. The V gene's germline CDR1 is SGHNT and CDR2 YYREEE (reference sequence). The V and J ends lost 0 bases and 12 bases respectively, with 13 bases between them. The CDR3 region has the DNA TGTGCCAGCAGCTTGGTGACTCGCCGAAGGCAGTTCTTC. This codes for CASSLVTRRRQFF.

The V call is TRBV9, the J call TRBJ1-5, with D possibly TRBD1 on 6 matching bases. Trimming left V 2 bases short and J 5 bases short, with 8 bases between. Per the germline V gene, CDR1 is SGDLS and CDR2 is YYNGEE. This CDR3 has 13 residues. The CDR3 DNA reads as TGTGCCAGCAGCGTTACAGGGCATCAGCCCCAGCATTTT. Protein: CASSVTGHQPQHF.

V gene TRBV7-3 combines with J gene TRBJ1-2; tentative D call: TRBD1 (5 bases). Trimming cost V 5 bases and J 8 bases, with 18 bases left between them. The germline V gene encodes CDR1 SGHTA and CDR2 FQGTGA. This CDR3 has 14 amino acids. The CDR3 region is CASSPRAGSFGYTF. CDR3 DNA: TGTGCCAGCAGCCCCAGGGCAGGTAGCTTCGGCTACACCTTC.

The chain uses TRBV2 and TRBJ1-1; 8 positions agree with TRBD1. Germline values: CDR1 SNHLY, CDR2 FYNNEI. The CDR3 extends over 13 amino acids. Germline trimming cut 3 bases from V and 13 bases from J; bases unmatched to any gene: 10. For the CDR3, the DNA is TGTGCCAGCAGTGAGCCAGGGGGCATGGGTGTTTTCTTT. This encodes CASSEPGGMGVFF.

The sample holds a few counts of this clone. The chain is built from TRBV18 and TRBJ2-1, with a possible D match to TRBD2 (6 bases). This CDR3 comprises 14 residues. V was cut by 3 bases and J by 4 bases, with 10 bases left in between. Germline-derived CDR1 and CDR2 are KGHSH and LQKENI. CDR3 loop: CASSPTGTYNEQFF. In DNA form, the CDR3 reads TGTGCCAGCTCACCGACCGGGACTTACAATGAGCAGTTCTTC.

V is TRBV6-1 and J is TRBJ1-1, with 8 nucleotides matching TRBD1. The CDR3 has 14 residues. Unmatched junction bases numbered 4, after V lost 7 bases and J lost 0 bases. Germline assignment: CDR1 MNHNS and CDR2 SASEGT. CDR3 residues: CASTRGLMNTEAFF. CDR3 bases: TGTGCCAGCACCAGGGGGCTTATGAACACTGAAGCTTTCTTT.

The chain couples TRBV15 to TRBJ1-2; D is possibly TRBD1 (5 bases). Trimming removed 3 bases from V and 4 bases from J, with 18 bases in between. The CDR3 length is 16 residues. Germline assignment: CDR1 LNHNV and CDR2 YYDKDF (reference sequence). For the CDR3, the DNA is TGTGCCACCAGCAGTAAGACAGAGGAACTTCTCTATGGCTACACCTTC. This translates into CATSSKTEELLYGYTF. The full variable domain, its missing parts supplied by reference TRBV15 and TRBJ1-2, is DAMVIQNPRYQVTQFGKPVTLSCSQTLNHNVMYWYQQKSSQAPKLLFHYYDKDFNNEADTPDNFQSRRPNTSFCFLDIRSPGLGDTAMYLCATSSKTEELLYGYTFGSGTRLTVV.

This clone was seen once. The J gene is TRBJ1-5, the V gene TRBV6-1; tentatively, D is TRBD1 (6 bases). Germline V gene lookup returns CDR1 MNHNS and CDR2 SASEGT. The CDR3 extends over 16 amino acids. V was trimmed by 1 base and J by 2 bases, leaving 12 bases between them. Here the CDR3 DNA reads TGTGCCAGCAGTGAAGTCACAGGGCGCGGCAATCAGCCCCAGCATTTT. It encodes CASSEVTGRGNQPQHF.

The rearrangement joins TRBV7-6 to TRBJ2-1; 7 nucleotides agree with TRBD2. The trim removed 5 bases at V and 4 bases at J, leaving 11 bases unmatched. Germline V gene sequence: CDR1 SGHVS, CDR2 FNYEAQ. The CDR3 spans 16 residues. CDR3 amino acids: CASSLRAGPRYNEQFF. The CDR3 DNA sequence: TGTGCCAGCAGCCTTCGAGCGGGGCCGAGGTACAATGAGCAGTTCTTC.

V gene TRBV7-9 combines with J gene TRBJ2-7, with D tentatively TRBD1 (5 bases). In germline, CDR1 is SEHNR, CDR2 FQNEAQ (reference sequence). This CDR3 is built from 16 residues. V shed 7 bases and J shed 5 bases, with 24 bases lying between them. The CDR3 nucleotides are TGTGCCAGCAACCCCGCCTGGGTCGAAGGGGTCCACGAGCAGTACTTC. The encoded protein is CASNPAWVEGVHEQYF.